These 11 T cell receptor beta chains share one sample of origin, sequenced in a study of blood T cell repertoires in COVID-19. Method: immunoSEQ multiplex PCR; TCRdb's copy keeps in-frame clones and lacks some. This sample has more than 400,000 clones; 75% to 90% occur once, and the top ten carry about 3.2%. The specimen was peripheral blood. The receptor source for this set is a human donor in a cohort sampled during active COVID-19.

CDR3 residues: CASSYNPGTDTQYF. In DNA form, the CDR3 reads TGTGCCAGCAGTTATAACCCGGGCACAGATACGCAGTATTTT. V and J are TRBV6-5 and TRBJ2-3; D not certain. The ends were cut back, 3 bases at V and 1 base at J, with 8 bases in the middle. The CDR3 totals 14 residues. Per the germline V gene, CDR1 is MNHEY and CDR2 is SVGAGI.

The chain links TRBV7-9 to TRBJ2-4, with 8 bases identical to TRBD1. This CDR3 has 15 amino acids. Germline loops: CDR1 SEHNR, CDR2 FQNEAQ (reference sequence). V lost 1 base, J lost 6 bases, and 5 bases stayed unmatched. This CDR3 is CASSLGQGIGNIQYF. The CDR3 coding sequence is TGTGCCAGCAGCTTAGGACAGGGGATAGGAAACATTCAGTACTTC. The whole variable domain, remainder taken from reference TRBV7-9 and TRBJ2-4, is DTGVSQNPRHKITKRGQNVTFRCDPISEHNRLYWYRQTLGQGPEFLTYFQNEAQLEKSRLLSDRFSAERPKGSFSTLEIQRTEQGDSAMYLCASSLGQGIGNIQYFGAGTRLSVL.

The rearrangement uses TRBV19 and TRBJ2-1, with D possibly matching TRBD2 (6 bases). This CDR3 contains 13 residues. Trimming left V 5 bases short and J 9 bases short, with 14 bases between. The germline CDR1 and CDR2 sequences are LNHDA and SQIVND (reference sequence). The CDR3 reads CASSGGRLGEQFF. CDR3 sequence (DNA): TGTGCCAGTAGTGGAGGGAGGCTCGGTGAGCAGTTCTTC.

The V gene is TRBV5-1, the J gene TRBJ1-4, with D hard to call. In germline, CDR1 is SGHRS, CDR2 YFSETQ. The V and J ends lost 3 bases and 3 bases respectively, with 9 bases between them. The CDR3 spans 14 residues. The CDR3 nucleotides are TGCGCCAGCAGCTGGGCTGGCCCTAATGAAAAACTGTTTTTT. It encodes CASSWAGPNEKLFF.

This clone was seen a single time. The DNA of the CDR3 is TGTGCCAGCAGTTCTCGGACAGGGGTGGGCACTGAAGCTTTCTTT. Protein product: CASSSRTGVGTEAFF. The chain has TRBV28 and TRBJ1-1; 9 positions match TRBD1. Per germline, CDR1 MDHEN and CDR2 SYDVKM. The V segment lost 4 bases and the J segment 4 bases; nucleotides outside the gene matches: 7. The CDR3 sequence is 15 residues long.

This chain links TRBV5-1 with TRBJ2-3, with D perhaps matching TRBD1 (5 bases). Per the germline V gene, CDR1 is SGHRS and CDR2 is YFSETQ. Trimming cost V 4 bases and J 6 bases, with 21 bases left between them. CDR3 length equals 16 residues. The DNA of the CDR3 is TGCGCCAGCAGCCCCGGACACGGTATTTTTTCGGATACGCAGTATTTT. Its translation: CASSPGHGIFSDTQYF. The full variable domain, rest sourced from reference TRBV5-1 and TRBJ2-3, is KAGVTQTPRYLIKTRGQQVTLSCSPISGHRSVSWYQQTPGQGLQFLFEYFSETQRNKGNFPGRFSGRQFSNSRSEMNVSTLELGDSALYLCASSPGHGIFSDTQYFGPGTRLTVL.

The rearrangement links TRBV11-2 to TRBJ2-2, with D possibly matching TRBD2 (5 bases). The CDR3 spans 16 residues. The V gene lost 6 bases and the J gene lost 1 base, with 15 bases spanning the gap. Germline V lookup: CDR1 SGHAT, CDR2 FQNNGV. The CDR3 loop is CASRLNSVWNTGELFF. The DNA for the CDR3 is TGTGCCAGCAGGTTAAATAGCGTATGGAACACCGGGGAGCTGTTTTTT.

This chain joins TRBV5-5 and TRBJ2-4, with TRBD1 as a possible D gene (5 bases). The CDR3 is made up of 13 amino acids. V lost 0 bases to trimming and J lost 6 bases, with 7 bases between them. Germline V gene lookup returns CDR1 SGHKS and CDR2 YYEKEE (reference sequence). The CDR3 region has the DNA TGTGCCAGCAGCTTGGGGGGCGGAAACATTCAGTACTTC. Translated: CASSLGGGNIQYF.

This clone has only one observation. Here the CDR3 reads CASSIKWTRGVGEQFF. In DNA, the CDR3 is TGTGCCAGTAGTATAAAGTGGACTAGGGGCGTGGGTGAGCAGTTCTTC. The chain is built from TRBV19 and TRBJ2-1; 7 bases agree with TRBD2. The CDR3 contains 16 residues. CDR1 and CDR2 (germline): LNHDA, SQIVND (reference sequence). V lost 2 bases to trimming and J lost 9 bases; unmatched junction nucleotides: 13.

The chain is built from TRBV3-1 (or the pseudogene TRBV3-2) and TRBJ2-3; D may be TRBD2 (5 bases). Germline V gives CDR1 LGHDT, CDR2 YNNKEL (reference sequence). V was trimmed by 5 bases and J by 4 bases, leaving 10 bases between them. The CDR3 has 13 residues. The CDR3 nucleotides read TGTGCCAGCAGCTCCGGGATCGCAGATACGCAGTATTTT. Its translation: CASSSGIADTQYF.

This clone was detected only once. This chain connects TRBV9 to TRBJ2-5; 7 bases match TRBD2. J was trimmed by 5 bases and V by 4 bases; bases with no gene match: 5. Germline CDR1 is SGDLS and CDR2 is YYNGEE. This CDR3 spans 13 amino acids. The CDR3 is CASSWGGSETQYF. The DNA for the CDR3 is TGTGCCAGCAGCTGGGGGGGGTCGGAGACCCAGTACTTC.